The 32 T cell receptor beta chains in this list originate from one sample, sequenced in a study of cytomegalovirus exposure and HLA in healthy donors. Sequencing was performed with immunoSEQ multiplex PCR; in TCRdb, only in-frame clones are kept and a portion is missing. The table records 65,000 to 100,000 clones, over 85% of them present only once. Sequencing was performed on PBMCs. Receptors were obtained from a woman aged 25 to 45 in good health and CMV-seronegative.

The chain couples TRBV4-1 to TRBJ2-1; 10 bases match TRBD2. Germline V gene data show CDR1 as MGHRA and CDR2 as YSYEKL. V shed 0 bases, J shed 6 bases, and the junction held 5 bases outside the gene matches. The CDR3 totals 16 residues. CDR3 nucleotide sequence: TGCGCCAGCAGCCAAGATAGTAGCGGGGGGACCAATGAGCAGTTCTTC. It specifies CASSQDSSGGTNEQFF.

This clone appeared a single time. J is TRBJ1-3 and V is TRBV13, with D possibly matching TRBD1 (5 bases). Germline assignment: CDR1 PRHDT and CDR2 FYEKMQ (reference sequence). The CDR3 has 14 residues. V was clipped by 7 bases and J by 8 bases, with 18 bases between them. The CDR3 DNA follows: TGTGCCAGCACCCCAGGGATTTTGGTGCACACCATATATTTT. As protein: CASTPGILVHTIYF.

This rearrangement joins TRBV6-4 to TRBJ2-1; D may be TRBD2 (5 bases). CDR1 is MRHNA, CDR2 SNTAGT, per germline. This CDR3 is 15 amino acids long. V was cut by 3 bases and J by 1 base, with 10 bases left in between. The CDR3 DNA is TGTGCCAGCAGTGAGGTCGGGGTATCCTACAATGAGCAGTTCTTC. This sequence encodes CASSEVGVSYNEQFF.

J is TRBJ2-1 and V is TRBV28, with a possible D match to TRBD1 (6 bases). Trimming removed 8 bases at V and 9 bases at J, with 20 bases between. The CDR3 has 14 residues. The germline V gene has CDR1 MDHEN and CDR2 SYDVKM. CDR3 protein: CASSLNSQGTEQFF. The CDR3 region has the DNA TGTGCCAGCTCCCTGAACTCACAGGGTACTGAGCAGTTCTTC.

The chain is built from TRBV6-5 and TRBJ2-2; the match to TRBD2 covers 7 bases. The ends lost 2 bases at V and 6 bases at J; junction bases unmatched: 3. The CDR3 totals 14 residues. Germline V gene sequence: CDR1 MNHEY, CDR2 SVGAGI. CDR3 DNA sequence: TGTGCCAGCAGTTACGGGGCGGGAGCCGGGGAGCTGTTTTTT. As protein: CASSYGAGAGELFF.

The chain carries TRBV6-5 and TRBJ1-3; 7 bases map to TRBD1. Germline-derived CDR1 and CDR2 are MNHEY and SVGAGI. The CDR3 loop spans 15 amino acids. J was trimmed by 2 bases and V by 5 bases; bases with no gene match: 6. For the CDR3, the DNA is TGTGCCAGCAGTCTAGACAGGGACCCTGGAAACACCATATATTTT. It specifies CASSLDRDPGNTIYF.

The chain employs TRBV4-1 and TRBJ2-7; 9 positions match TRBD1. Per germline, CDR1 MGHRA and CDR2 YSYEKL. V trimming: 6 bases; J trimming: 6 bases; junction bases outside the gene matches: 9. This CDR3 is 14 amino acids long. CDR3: CASRSTGGRGEQYF. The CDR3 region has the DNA TGCGCCAGCAGGTCCACAGGGGGCAGGGGCGAGCAGTACTTC.

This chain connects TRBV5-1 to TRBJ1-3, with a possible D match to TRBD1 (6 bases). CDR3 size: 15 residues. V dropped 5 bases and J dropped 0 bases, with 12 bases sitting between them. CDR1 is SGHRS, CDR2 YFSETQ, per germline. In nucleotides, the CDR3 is TGCGCCAGCAGAAAGACAGGTACCTCTGGAAACACCATATATTTT. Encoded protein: CASRKTGTSGNTIYF.

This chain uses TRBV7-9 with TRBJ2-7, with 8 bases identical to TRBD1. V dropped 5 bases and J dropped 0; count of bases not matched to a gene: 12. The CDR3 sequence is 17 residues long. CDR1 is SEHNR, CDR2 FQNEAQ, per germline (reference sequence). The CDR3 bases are TGTGCCAGCAGCCAGGGGACAGGTAGTGGCCTCTCCTACGAGCAGTACTTC. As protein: CASSQGTGSGLSYEQYF.

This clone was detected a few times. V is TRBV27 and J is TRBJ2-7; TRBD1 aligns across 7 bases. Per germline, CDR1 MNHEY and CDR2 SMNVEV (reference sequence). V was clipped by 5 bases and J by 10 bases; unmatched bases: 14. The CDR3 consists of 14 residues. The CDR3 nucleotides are TGTGCCAGCAGTCCTCAGGATGACAGGGAACGTCAGTACTTC. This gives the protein CASSPQDDRERQYF.

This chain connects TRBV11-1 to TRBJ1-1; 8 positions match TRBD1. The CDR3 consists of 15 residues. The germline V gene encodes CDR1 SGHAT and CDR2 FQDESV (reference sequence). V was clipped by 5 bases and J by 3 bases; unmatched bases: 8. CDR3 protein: CASSRRQGRDTEAFF. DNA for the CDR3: TGTGCCAGCAGCCGTAGACAGGGGAGGGACACTGAAGCTTTCTTT.

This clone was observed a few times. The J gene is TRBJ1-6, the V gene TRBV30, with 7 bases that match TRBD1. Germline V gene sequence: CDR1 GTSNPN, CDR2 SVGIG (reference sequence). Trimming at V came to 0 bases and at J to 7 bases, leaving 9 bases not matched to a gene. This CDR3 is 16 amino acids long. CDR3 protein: CAWSVSRTGRNSPLHF. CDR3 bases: TGTGCCTGGAGTGTTTCACGGACAGGCCGGAATTCACCCCTCCACTTT.

In DNA form, the CDR3 reads TGTGCCAGCAGCTTAGATGGGCTAGCAGTGACAGATACGCAGTATTTT. This gives the protein CASSLDGLAVTDTQYF. The V call is TRBV11-2, the J call TRBJ2-3, with D tentatively TRBD2 (5 bases). The V end lost 0 bases, the J end lost 3 bases, and 13 bases lay between the germline ends. Looked up from germline, CDR1 is SGHAT and CDR2 is FQNNGV. This CDR3 spans 16 amino acids.

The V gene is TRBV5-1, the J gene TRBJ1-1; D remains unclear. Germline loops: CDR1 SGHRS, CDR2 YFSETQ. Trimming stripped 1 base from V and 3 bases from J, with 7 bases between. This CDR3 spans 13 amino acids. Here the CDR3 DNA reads TGCGCCAGCAGCTTGAAGCGAGACACTGAAGCTTTCTTT. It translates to CASSLKRDTEAFF.

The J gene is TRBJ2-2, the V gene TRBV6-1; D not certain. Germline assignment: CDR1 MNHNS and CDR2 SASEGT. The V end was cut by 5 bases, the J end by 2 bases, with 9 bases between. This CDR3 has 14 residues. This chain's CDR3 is CASSYSSNTGELFF. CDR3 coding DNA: TGTGCCAGCAGTTATAGCAGCAACACCGGGGAGCTGTTTTTT.

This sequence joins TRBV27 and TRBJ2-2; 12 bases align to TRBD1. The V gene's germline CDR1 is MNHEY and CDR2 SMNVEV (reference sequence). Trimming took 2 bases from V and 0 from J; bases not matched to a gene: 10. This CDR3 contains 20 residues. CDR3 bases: TGTGCCAGCAGTTTAACAAGAATGGGACAGGGGGCAACGAACACCGGGGAGCTGTTTTTT. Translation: CASSLTRMGQGATNTGELFF.

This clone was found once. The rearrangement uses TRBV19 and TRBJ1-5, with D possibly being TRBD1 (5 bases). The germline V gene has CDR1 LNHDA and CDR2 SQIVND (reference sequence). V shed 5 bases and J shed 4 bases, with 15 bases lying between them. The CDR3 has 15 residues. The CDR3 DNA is TGTGCCAGTAGTTATCCCAGGGAACGAAATCAGCCCCAGCATTTT. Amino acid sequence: CASSYPRERNQPQHF.

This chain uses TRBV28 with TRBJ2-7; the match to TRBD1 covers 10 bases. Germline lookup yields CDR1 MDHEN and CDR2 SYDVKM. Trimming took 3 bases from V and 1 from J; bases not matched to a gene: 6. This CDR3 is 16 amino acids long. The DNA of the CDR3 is TGTGCCAGCAGTTTTAAAAGGGGACAGGGGTCCTACGAGCAGTACTTC. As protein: CASSFKRGQGSYEQYF.

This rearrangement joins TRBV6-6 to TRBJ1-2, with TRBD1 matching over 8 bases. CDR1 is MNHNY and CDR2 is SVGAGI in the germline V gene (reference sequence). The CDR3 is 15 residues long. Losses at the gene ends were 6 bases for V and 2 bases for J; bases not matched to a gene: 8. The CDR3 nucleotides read TGTGCCAGCAGGCAACAGGGGGAGGCAAACTATGGCTACACCTTC. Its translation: CASRQQGEANYGYTF.

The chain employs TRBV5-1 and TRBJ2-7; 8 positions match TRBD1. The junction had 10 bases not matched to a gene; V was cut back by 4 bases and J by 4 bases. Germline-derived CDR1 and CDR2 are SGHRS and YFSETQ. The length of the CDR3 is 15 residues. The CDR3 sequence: CASSRGQALAYEQYF. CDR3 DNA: TGCGCCAGCAGCCGGGGACAGGCCCTAGCATACGAGCAGTACTTC.

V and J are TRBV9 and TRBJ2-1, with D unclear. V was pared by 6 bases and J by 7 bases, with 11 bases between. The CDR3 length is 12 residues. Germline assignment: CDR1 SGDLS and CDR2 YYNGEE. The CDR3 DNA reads TGTGCCAGCACTGATAGTATTAATGAGCAGTTCTTC. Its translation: CASTDSINEQFF.

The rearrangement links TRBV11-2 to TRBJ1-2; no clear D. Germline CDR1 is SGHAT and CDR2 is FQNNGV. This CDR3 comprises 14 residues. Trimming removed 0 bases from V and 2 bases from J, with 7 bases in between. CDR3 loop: CASSLDLQNYGYTF. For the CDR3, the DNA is TGTGCCAGCAGCTTAGATTTACAGAACTATGGCTACACCTTC. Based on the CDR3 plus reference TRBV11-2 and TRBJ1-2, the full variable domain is EAGVAQSPRYKIIEKRQSVAFWCNPISGHATLYWYQQILGQGPKLLIQFQNNGVVDDSQLPKDRFSAERLKGVDSTLKIQPAKLEDSAVYLCASSLDLQNYGYTFGSGTRLTVV.

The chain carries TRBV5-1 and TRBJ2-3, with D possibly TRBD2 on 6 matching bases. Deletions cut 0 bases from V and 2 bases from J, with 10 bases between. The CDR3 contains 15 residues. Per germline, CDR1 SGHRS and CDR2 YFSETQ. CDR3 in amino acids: CASSLAGGITDTQYF. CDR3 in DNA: TGCGCCAGCAGCTTGGCTGGCGGGATCACAGATACGCAGTATTTT.

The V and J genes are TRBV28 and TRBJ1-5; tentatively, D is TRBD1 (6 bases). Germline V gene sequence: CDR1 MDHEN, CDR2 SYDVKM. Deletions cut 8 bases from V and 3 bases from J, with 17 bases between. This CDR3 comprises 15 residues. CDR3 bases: TGTGCCAGCTCCCCCGGGGGGCCCTCCAATCAGCCCCAGCATTTT. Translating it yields CASSPGGPSNQPQHF.

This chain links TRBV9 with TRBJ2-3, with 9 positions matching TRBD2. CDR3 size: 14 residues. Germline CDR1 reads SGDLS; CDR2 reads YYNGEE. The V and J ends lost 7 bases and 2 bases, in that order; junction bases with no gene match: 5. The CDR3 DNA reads TGTGCCAGCGGGCGGGGGGGAGCCACAGATACGCAGTATTTT. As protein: CASGRGGATDTQYF.

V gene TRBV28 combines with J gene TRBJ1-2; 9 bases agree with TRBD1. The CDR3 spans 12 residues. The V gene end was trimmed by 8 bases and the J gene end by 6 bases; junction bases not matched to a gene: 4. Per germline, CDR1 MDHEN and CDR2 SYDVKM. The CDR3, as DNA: TGTGCCAGCGTGGACAGGGGAAATGGCTACACCTTC. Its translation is CASVDRGNGYTF.

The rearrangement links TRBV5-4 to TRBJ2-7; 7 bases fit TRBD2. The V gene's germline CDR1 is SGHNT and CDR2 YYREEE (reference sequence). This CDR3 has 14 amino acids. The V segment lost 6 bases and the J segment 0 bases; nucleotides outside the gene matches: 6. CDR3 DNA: TGTGCCAGCAATAACGGGAGGTCCTCCTACGAGCAGTACTTC. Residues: CASNNGRSSYEQYF.

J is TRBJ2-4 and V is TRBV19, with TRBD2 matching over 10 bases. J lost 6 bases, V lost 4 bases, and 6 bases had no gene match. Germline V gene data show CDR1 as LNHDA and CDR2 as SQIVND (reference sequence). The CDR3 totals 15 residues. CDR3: CASSNLAGGRNIQYF. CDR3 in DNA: TGTGCCAGTAGTAACTTAGCGGGAGGAAGAAACATTCAGTACTTC.

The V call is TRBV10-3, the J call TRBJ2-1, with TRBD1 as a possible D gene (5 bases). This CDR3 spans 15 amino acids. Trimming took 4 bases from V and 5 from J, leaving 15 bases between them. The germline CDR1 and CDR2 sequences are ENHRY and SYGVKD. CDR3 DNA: TGTGCCATCAGTGCGGTCAGGGTGGCTAACAATGAGCAGTTCTTC. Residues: CAISAVRVANNEQFF.

The DNA for the CDR3 is TGTGCCAGCAGTTCTGCCGGACAGGGGGCGGAGGGGCAGTACTTC. It encodes CASSSAGQGAEGQYF. The V and J genes are TRBV28 and TRBJ2-7, with TRBD1 identical over 11 bases. The length of the CDR3 is 15 residues. V shed 4 bases and J 9 bases; nucleotides not matched to a gene: 11. CDR1 MDHEN and CDR2 SYDVKM come from the germline V gene.

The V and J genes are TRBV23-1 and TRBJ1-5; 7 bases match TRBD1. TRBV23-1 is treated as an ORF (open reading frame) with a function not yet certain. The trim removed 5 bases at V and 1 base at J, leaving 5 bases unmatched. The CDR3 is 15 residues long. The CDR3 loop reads CASSEGQTSNQPQHF. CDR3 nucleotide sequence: TGCGCCAGCAGTGAGGGACAGACAAGCAATCAGCCCCAGCATTTT.

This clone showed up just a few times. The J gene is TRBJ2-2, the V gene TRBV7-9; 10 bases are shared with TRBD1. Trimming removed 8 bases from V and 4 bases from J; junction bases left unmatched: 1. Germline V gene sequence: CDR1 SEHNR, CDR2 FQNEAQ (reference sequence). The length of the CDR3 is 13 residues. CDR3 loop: CASGTGVTGELFF. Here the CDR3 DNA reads TGTGCCAGCGGGACAGGGGTCACCGGGGAGCTGTTTTTT.